Described below is a single T cell receptor beta chain sequence and its context. The target of this receptor is not known. Nothing much larger sits one base from this clone, and base qualities are not available. This sample is drawn from a study of metastatic and nonmetastatic thyroid tumors (dated by TCRdb to the early 2020s). At the level of the whole study: The researchers compared repertoires between peripheral blood samples and tumor or nodule tissue samples from patients with malignant or benign thyroid disease. Summary of the overall study and its limitations: In both blood and tumor samples, malignant tumors were reported to have significantly higher TCR beta diversity than benign nodules.

Receptor libraries were prepared by PCR. The sample was run on an Illumina HiSeq 4000. High-throughput sequencing was used to profile the TCR beta-chain CDR3 region of each patient. Under the source paper's analysis protocol: CDR3 differences across clinicopathological groups were used to build a classifier for discriminating distant-metastatic papillary thyroid cancer patients. To measure repertoire diversity the researchers used the Shannon index, while the Morisita-Horn index served to gauge how similar the tumor and blood repertoires were. Through fastp at Q25 and MiXCR, TCRdb rebuilt clones from the public reads, retaining in-frame beta chains. In this record, the V and J calls reflect TCRdb's handling and not the investigators' own analysis. The sample table shows about 30,000 clones, and roughly a quarter are seen once. The ten largest clones represent 2.4% of the sample. From V the trimming removes 5 bases and from J it removes 0 bases, while the gene matches leave 10 bases of the junction unaccounted for. The CDR3 spans 18 residues, from the cysteine through the phenylalanine. Only CDR3 DNA is held: 54 bases, read in frame from base 1. In the germline V gene, CDR1 corresponds to SGHAT and CDR2 to FQNNGV.

None of the patients had been given any treatment before thyroid surgery. Using T-cell receptor beta sequencing, the study looked back at clinical samples from patients collected from about 2011 to 2018. Input material: blood. The chain was built from TRBV11-2 and TRBJ2-6; 7 central bases correspond to TRBD1. This receptor was identified in a female donor with papillary thyroid cancer or a benign thyroid nodule (not recorded which). Some clones in this sample may be carry-over from other donors' samples. This receptor has the CDR3 CASSRTGTANSGANVLTF. At the DNA level, the sequence is TGTGCCAGCAGCCGAACCGGGACAGCAAACTCTGGGGCCAACGTCCTGACTTTC.